Listed below are T cell receptor beta chains from one sample, sequenced in a study of vaccination and CD4 T cells after COVID-19. Their cognate antigens are unknown. Each CDR3 protein gets one entry after TCRdb re-called the PCR reads with MiXCR. The sample consists of over 8,000 distinct CDR3 sequences, approximately 63% of them appearing once. The source material was CD4+ T cells from blood, cultured in vitro. The receptors derive from a human donor who had recovered from COVID-19. The CDR3 runs from the conserved cysteine through the conserved F or W. The order of the fields is V gene, CDR3 length, J gene, clone size, D gene, CDR3 protein, CDR3 DNA. D genes are given only for firm matches. Size is stated for part of the rows, as once, few or many counts, or as a class when the clone is expanded.

v_call: TRBV7-6
cdr3_length: 12
j_call: TRBJ2-7
clone_size: .
d_call: .
cdr3_aa: CASSLVGVGQYF
cdr3_nt: TGTGCCAGCAGCTTAGTAGGGGTAGGGCAGTACTTC

v_call: TRBV20-1
cdr3_length: 13
j_call: TRBJ1-5
clone_size: .
d_call: .
cdr3_aa: CSAIGSGDQPQHF
cdr3_nt: TGCAGTGCTATAGGATCAGGGGATCAGCCCCAGCATTTT

v_call: TRBV6-1
cdr3_length: 14
j_call: TRBJ2-7
clone_size: .
d_call: TRBD1
cdr3_aa: CASSQGQGAREQYF
cdr3_nt: TGTGCCAGCAGCCAGGGACAGGGGGCACGAGAGCAGTACTTC

v_call: TRBV19
cdr3_length: 13
j_call: TRBJ1-1
clone_size: .
d_call: .
cdr3_aa: CASRPTVNTEAFF
cdr3_nt: TGTGCCAGTAGACCAACAGTGAACACTGAAGCTTTCTTT

v_call: TRBV20-1
cdr3_length: 15
j_call: TRBJ1-1
clone_size: few
d_call: TRBD1
cdr3_aa: CSARDLEGAHTEAFF
cdr3_nt: TGCAGTGCTAGAGATCTAGAGGGGGCTCACACTGAAGCTTTCTTT

v_call: TRBV20-1
cdr3_length: 12
j_call: TRBJ1-1
clone_size: .
d_call: .
cdr3_aa: CSAGWGRTEAFF
cdr3_nt: TGCAGTGCAGGGTGGGGCCGCACTGAAGCTTTCTTT

v_call: TRBV2
cdr3_length: 12
j_call: TRBJ1-2
clone_size: few
d_call: .
cdr3_aa: CARDPGDYGYTF
cdr3_nt: TGTGCCAGGGACCCAGGGGACTATGGCTACACCTTC

v_call: TRBV6-1
cdr3_length: 13
j_call: TRBJ1-6
clone_size: .
d_call: .
cdr3_aa: CASTGSYNSPLHF
cdr3_nt: TGTGCGTCCACAGGGTCCTATAATTCACCCCTCCACTTT

v_call: TRBV6-1
cdr3_length: 13
j_call: TRBJ1-6
clone_size: few
d_call: TRBD1
cdr3_aa: CASTMTGGEPLHF
cdr3_nt: TGTGCCAGCACCATGACAGGGGGCGAACCCCTCCACTTT

v_call: TRBV20-1
cdr3_length: 12
j_call: TRBJ2-2
clone_size: .
d_call: .
cdr3_aa: CSAKRVTGELFF
cdr3_nt: TGCAGTGCTAAGCGCGTCACCGGGGAGCTGTTTTTT

v_call: TRBV19
cdr3_length: 16
j_call: TRBJ1-4
clone_size: few
d_call: .
cdr3_aa: CASSSPWTQGYEKLFF
cdr3_nt: TGTGCCAGTAGTTCACCTTGGACACAAGGATATGAAAAACTGTTTTTT

v_call: TRBV12-5
cdr3_length: 14
j_call: TRBJ2-1
clone_size: once
d_call: .
cdr3_aa: CASGGESSYNEQFF
cdr3_nt: TGTGCTAGTGGCGGCGAGAGCTCCTACAATGAGCAGTTCTTC

v_call: TRBV7-2
cdr3_length: 13
j_call: TRBJ2-1
clone_size: .
d_call: .
cdr3_aa: CASSLRSSNEQFF
cdr3_nt: TGTGCCAGCAGCTTACGTAGTTCCAATGAGCAGTTCTTC

v_call: TRBV20-1
cdr3_length: 13
j_call: TRBJ1-6
clone_size: .
d_call: .
cdr3_aa: CSARDQADSPLHF
cdr3_nt: TGCAGTGCTAGAGATCAGGCGGATTCACCCCTCCACTTT

v_call: TRBV27
cdr3_length: 14
j_call: TRBJ1-6
clone_size: once
d_call: .
cdr3_aa: CASSRTGDNSPLHF
cdr3_nt: TGTGCCAGCAGTAGGACTGGAGACAATTCACCCCTCCACTTT

v_call: TRBV20-1
cdr3_length: 16
j_call: TRBJ1-1
clone_size: .
d_call: .
cdr3_aa: CSARERGASGRTEAFF
cdr3_nt: TGCAGTGCTAGGGAACGAGGTGCCTCCGGGAGGACTGAAGCTTTCTTT

v_call: TRBV7-2
cdr3_length: 15
j_call: TRBJ1-2
clone_size: .
d_call: TRBD1
cdr3_aa: CASSLDRGRLHGYTF
cdr3_nt: TGTGCCAGCAGCTTAGACAGGGGGCGACTTCATGGCTACACCTTC

v_call: TRBV19
cdr3_length: 19
j_call: TRBJ2-3
clone_size: few
d_call: TRBD2
cdr3_aa: CAARGISGTSGVRGGTQYF
cdr3_nt: TGTGCCGCAAGAGGGATCTCCGGGACTAGCGGTGTGCGGGGGGGAACGCAGTATTTT

v_call: TRBV15
cdr3_length: 17
j_call: TRBJ1-2
clone_size: few
d_call: TRBD1
cdr3_aa: CATSSPQPGTANYGYTF
cdr3_nt: TGTGCCACCAGCAGCCCCCAGCCCGGGACAGCTAACTATGGCTACACCTTC

v_call: TRBV5-1
cdr3_length: 16
j_call: TRBJ2-3
clone_size: once
d_call: TRBD2
cdr3_aa: CASSLSGLAGGDTQYF
cdr3_nt: TGCGCCAGCAGCTTGTCGGGACTAGCGGGAGGTGATACGCAGTATTTT

v_call: TRBV15
cdr3_length: 15
j_call: TRBJ2-1
clone_size: .
d_call: TRBD2
cdr3_aa: CATSRGGGAYNEQFF
cdr3_nt: TGTGCCACCAGCAGGGGGGGGGGAGCCTACAATGAGCAGTTCTTC

v_call: TRBV19
cdr3_length: 16
j_call: TRBJ1-5
clone_size: few
d_call: .
cdr3_aa: CASSIGRGRSDQPQHF
cdr3_nt: TGTGCCAGTAGTATAGGGAGAGGGAGAAGTGATCAGCCCCAGCATTTT

v_call: TRBV27
cdr3_length: 15
j_call: TRBJ2-1
clone_size: .
d_call: .
cdr3_aa: CASSSRTARSNEQFF
cdr3_nt: TGTGCCAGCAGTTCCCGGACAGCACGGAGTAATGAGCAGTTCTTC

v_call: TRBV19
cdr3_length: 16
j_call: TRBJ1-3
clone_size: .
d_call: TRBD1
cdr3_aa: CASSIRTGDSGNTIYF
cdr3_nt: TGTGCCAGTAGTATCCGGACAGGAGACTCTGGAAACACCATATATTTT

v_call: TRBV6-1
cdr3_length: 15
j_call: TRBJ2-2
clone_size: few
d_call: .
cdr3_aa: CASSEGGRGTGELFF
cdr3_nt: TGTGCCAGCAGTGAAGGGGGGCGCGGGACCGGGGAGCTGTTTTTT

v_call: TRBV7-9
cdr3_length: 18
j_call: TRBJ1-4
clone_size: once
d_call: .
cdr3_aa: CASSLGLSARPTNEKLFF
cdr3_nt: TGTGCCAGCAGCTTAGGTCTGTCAGCGCGCCCAACTAATGAAAAACTGTTTTTT

v_call: TRBV7-2
cdr3_length: 18
j_call: TRBJ2-7
clone_size: few
d_call: TRBD2
cdr3_aa: CASSLSGRGGISSYEQYF
cdr3_nt: TGTGCCAGCAGCCTGTCGGGGCGGGGGGGAATCAGCTCCTACGAGCAGTACTTC

v_call: TRBV7-2
cdr3_length: 12
j_call: TRBJ1-1
clone_size: large
d_call: TRBD1
cdr3_aa: CASSPRTGGAFF
cdr3_nt: TGTGCCAGCAGCCCGAGGACAGGGGGAGCTTTCTTT

v_call: TRBV7-3
cdr3_length: 17
j_call: TRBJ2-2
clone_size: .
d_call: TRBD2
cdr3_aa: CASSLRRGLDGTGELFF
cdr3_nt: TGTGCCAGCAGCTTAAGGAGGGGACTAGATGGCACCGGGGAGCTGTTTTTT

v_call: TRBV6-2/TRBV6-3
cdr3_length: 15
j_call: TRBJ1-5
clone_size: .
d_call: .
cdr3_aa: CASNPGPSGYQPQHF
cdr3_nt: TGTGCCAGCAATCCGGGGCCCAGCGGATATCAGCCCCAGCATTTT

v_call: TRBV20-1
cdr3_length: 13
j_call: TRBJ2-1
clone_size: .
d_call: .
cdr3_aa: CSAPAGPRNEQFF
cdr3_nt: TGCAGTGCTCCGGCGGGACCGCGGAATGAGCAGTTCTTC

v_call: TRBV20-1
cdr3_length: 14
j_call: TRBJ2-5
clone_size: .
d_call: TRBD2
cdr3_aa: CSAAGDWPQETQYF
cdr3_nt: TGCAGTGCTGCGGGGGACTGGCCCCAAGAGACCCAGTACTTC

v_call: TRBV6-2/TRBV6-3
cdr3_length: 18
j_call: TRBJ2-6
clone_size: few
d_call: TRBD1
cdr3_aa: CASRANPGQGAGANVLTF
cdr3_nt: TGTGCCAGCAGAGCGAACCCGGGACAGGGGGCTGGGGCCAACGTCCTGACTTTC

v_call: TRBV27
cdr3_length: 14
j_call: TRBJ2-5
clone_size: .
d_call: .
cdr3_aa: CASSQLGVGQTQYF
cdr3_nt: TGTGCCAGCAGCCAACTGGGGGTAGGGCAGACCCAGTACTTC

v_call: TRBV20-1
cdr3_length: 17
j_call: TRBJ1-2
clone_size: .
d_call: TRBD1
cdr3_aa: CSARFGTGRGPNYGYTF
cdr3_nt: TGCAGTGCTAGATTCGGGACAGGCCGAGGACCTAACTATGGCTACACCTTC

v_call: TRBV28
cdr3_length: 14
j_call: TRBJ2-5
clone_size: .
d_call: TRBD2
cdr3_aa: CASSPSGVQETQYF
cdr3_nt: TGTGCCAGCAGTCCTAGCGGGGTTCAAGAGACCCAGTACTTC

v_call: TRBV20-1
cdr3_length: 13
j_call: TRBJ1-5
clone_size: few
d_call: .
cdr3_aa: CSASENSNQPQHF
cdr3_nt: TGCAGTGCTAGTGAGAATAGCAATCAGCCCCAGCATTTT

v_call: TRBV28
cdr3_length: 13
j_call: TRBJ1-1
clone_size: .
d_call: .
cdr3_aa: CASTGTWGTEAFF
cdr3_nt: TGTGCCAGCACCGGAACCTGGGGCACTGAAGCTTTCTTT

v_call: TRBV6-1
cdr3_length: 14
j_call: TRBJ1-1
clone_size: few
d_call: .
cdr3_aa: CASRPGQGITEAFF
cdr3_nt: TGTGCCAGCAGACCAGGCCAGGGAATCACTGAAGCTTTCTTT

v_call: TRBV12-3/TRBV12-4
cdr3_length: 16
j_call: TRBJ1-5
clone_size: few
d_call: TRBD1
cdr3_aa: CASSWELTGADQPQHF
cdr3_nt: TGTGCCAGCAGTTGGGAACTGACAGGGGCGGATCAGCCCCAGCATTTT

v_call: TRBV7-2
cdr3_length: 11
j_call: TRBJ2-5
clone_size: few
d_call: .
cdr3_aa: CASSRQGTQYF
cdr3_nt: TGTGCCAGCAGCCGCCAGGGGACCCAGTACTTC

v_call: TRBV7-2
cdr3_length: 14
j_call: TRBJ1-1
clone_size: few
d_call: .
cdr3_aa: CASSLARGRVEAFF
cdr3_nt: TGTGCCAGCAGCTTAGCGCGGGGCAGGGTTGAAGCTTTCTTT

v_call: TRBV7-8
cdr3_length: 16
j_call: TRBJ1-3
clone_size: .
d_call: .
cdr3_aa: CASSNRGGLTGNTIYF
cdr3_nt: TGTGCCAGCAGTAATAGGGGGGGGCTGACGGGAAACACCATATATTTT

v_call: TRBV6-5
cdr3_length: 17
j_call: TRBJ2-7
clone_size: .
d_call: TRBD2
cdr3_aa: CASSYSPSGVFLYEQYF
cdr3_nt: TGTGCCAGCAGTTACTCCCCTAGCGGGGTCTTTCTCTACGAGCAGTACTTC

v_call: TRBV6-1
cdr3_length: 13
j_call: TRBJ1-5
clone_size: .
d_call: TRBD1
cdr3_aa: CASSGQGGQPQHF
cdr3_nt: TGTGCCAGCAGCGGACAGGGAGGTCAGCCCCAGCATTTT

v_call: TRBV19
cdr3_length: 13
j_call: TRBJ2-2
clone_size: .
d_call: .
cdr3_aa: CASRRARGGELFF
cdr3_nt: TGTGCCAGTCGACGGGCCCGGGGCGGGGAGCTGTTTTTT

v_call: TRBV12-5
cdr3_length: 13
j_call: TRBJ2-2
clone_size: .
d_call: .
cdr3_aa: CASVFANTGELFF
cdr3_nt: TGTGCTAGTGTTTTTGCGAACACCGGGGAGCTGTTTTTT

v_call: TRBV12-3/TRBV12-4
cdr3_length: 15
j_call: TRBJ2-1
clone_size: .
d_call: .
cdr3_aa: CASSRFLSSYNEQFF
cdr3_nt: TGTGCCAGCAGTCGATTCCTGAGCTCCTACAATGAGCAGTTCTTC

v_call: TRBV27
cdr3_length: 14
j_call: TRBJ1-2
clone_size: .
d_call: .
cdr3_aa: CASSLSGQGYGYTF
cdr3_nt: TGTGCCAGCAGTTTATCGGGGCAGGGGTATGGCTACACCTTC

v_call: TRBV15
cdr3_length: 15
j_call: TRBJ2-1
clone_size: .
d_call: TRBD1
cdr3_aa: CATSRARDRPNEQFF
cdr3_nt: TGTGCCACCAGCAGGGCGCGGGACAGGCCGAATGAGCAGTTCTTC

v_call: TRBV20-1
cdr3_length: 14
j_call: TRBJ1-1
clone_size: once
d_call: TRBD1
cdr3_aa: CSARDLTGRPEAFF
cdr3_nt: TGCAGTGCTAGAGATCTGACAGGGCGGCCTGAAGCTTTCTTT

v_call: TRBV20-1
cdr3_length: 14
j_call: TRBJ1-2
clone_size: .
d_call: .
cdr3_aa: CSARTMESPSGYTF
cdr3_nt: TGCAGTGCCAGAACGATGGAGTCTCCAAGTGGCTACACCTTC